Each of the 25 T cell receptor beta chains below was sequenced from the same sample in a study of T cells in Graves' hyperthyroidism and ophthalmopathy. TCR beta CDR3 region amplification was performed from RNA transcripts. The primer set for the first-round RT-PCR of the TCR CDR3 was HTBI. TCRdb analysed the multiplex PCR reads with MiXCR anew, one entry per CDR3 protein. The data contain fewer than 650,000 distinct CDR3 sequences, around 15% of them singletons. The sequenced sample consisted of blood. The receptors stem from a woman aged 40 to 50 with Graves' ophthalmopathy.

The chain is built from TRBV20-1 and TRBJ2-5, with 11 bases matching TRBD2. After removal of 3 bases from V and 3 bases from J, the junction contained 6 bases not matched to a gene. The CDR3 length is 15 residues. CDR1 and CDR2 (germline): DFQATT, SNEGSKA (reference sequence). This CDR3 is CSASRLAGWEETQYF. For the CDR3, the DNA is TGCAGTGCTAGCCGACTAGCGGGGTGGGAAGAGACCCAGTACTTC.

This clonotype has at least ten counts. The rearrangement uses TRBV20-1 and TRBJ2-7; 7 nucleotides align to TRBD1. The CDR3 totals 13 residues. Germline lookup yields CDR1 DFQATT and CDR2 SNEGSKA (reference sequence). V was clipped by 0 bases and J by 5 bases; unmatched bases: 4. CDR3 DNA sequence: TGCAGTGCTAGAGATCTACAGGGGAACGAGCAGTACTTC. Protein: CSARDLQGNEQYF.

This clonotype occurred many times. The chain uses TRBV10-2 and TRBJ2-5; 8 nucleotides agree with TRBD2. Germline trimming cut 8 bases from V and 1 base from J; bases unmatched to any gene: 6. CDR1 and CDR2 (germline): WSHSY, SAAADI. There are 14 residues in the CDR3. CDR3 residues: CASCSGIVQETQYF. CDR3 coding DNA: TGCGCCAGCTGTAGCGGGATTGTCCAAGAGACCCAGTACTTC.

This clonotype has at least ten counts. This chain uses TRBV19 with TRBJ1-5, with D possibly being TRBD1 (6 bases). The CDR3 sequence is 19 residues long. The V and J ends lost 1 base and 5 bases respectively, with 24 bases between them. Germline V CDR1 and CDR2: LNHDA, SQIVND (reference sequence). The CDR3 DNA sequence: TGTGCCAGTAGTATAGGGGGACGTTACAGGGTGTTGAACGATCAGCCCCAGCATTTT. It encodes CASSIGGRYRVLNDQPQHF.

A few counts support this clonotype. The chain uses TRBV4-1 and TRBJ2-7; TRBD2 matches 7 bases. V lost 0 bases, J lost 7 bases, and 9 bases stayed unmatched. The CDR3 is 15 amino acids. CDR1 is MGHRA, CDR2 YSYEKL, per germline. CDR3 loop: CASSQDWGDYREQYF. The CDR3 DNA reads as TGCGCCAGCAGCCAAGACTGGGGGGACTATCGTGAGCAGTACTTC.

Many counts were recorded for this clonotype. The gene calls are TRBV4-3 and TRBJ2-7; D is possibly TRBD1 (5 bases). With 1 base removed from V and 3 bases from J, the gap between germline ends came to 7 bases. CDR1 is LGHNA, CDR2 YSLEER, per germline. The CDR3 sequence is 13 residues long. The CDR3 spells CASSQVQGYEQYF. DNA for the CDR3: TGCGCCAGCAGCCAAGTTCAGGGCTACGAGCAGTACTTC.

This clonotype appeared many times. The genes are TRBV7-9 and TRBJ1-1, with TRBD1 identical over 7 bases. This CDR3 is built from 13 residues. After removal of 5 bases from V and 6 bases from J, the junction contained 6 bases not matched to a gene. CDR1 is SEHNR, CDR2 FQNEAQ, per germline (reference sequence). The CDR3 loop is CASSHTGAAEAFF. The CDR3 DNA reads TGTGCCAGCAGCCATACAGGGGCGGCTGAAGCTTTCTTT. Drawing the rest from reference TRBV7-9 and TRBJ1-1, the complete variable domain is DTGVSQNPRHKITKRGQNVTFRCDPISEHNRLYWYRQTLGQGPEFLTYFQNEAQLEKSRLLSDRFSAERPKGSFSTLEIQRTEQGDSAMYLCASSHTGAAEAFFGQGTRLTVV.

This clonotype was found many times. The chain has TRBV28 and TRBJ1-2, with D maybe TRBD1 (6 bases). Germline loops: CDR1 MDHEN, CDR2 SYDVKM. Trimming cost V 6 bases and J 4 bases, with 15 bases left between them. The CDR3 totals 14 residues. In DNA, the CDR3 is TGTGCCAGCAGAGATAAGGACAGATTCTATGGCTACACCTTC. Protein sequence: CASRDKDRFYGYTF.

There are many counts of this clonotype. The chain joins TRBV5-1 to TRBJ1-6; 7 bases fit TRBD1. Per the germline V gene, CDR1 is SGHRS and CDR2 is YFSETQ. The trim removed 4 bases at V and 8 bases at J, leaving 9 bases unmatched. The CDR3 runs to 15 residues. The CDR3 DNA is TGCGCCAGCAGCGTGCGGACAGGAAAAGATTCACCCCTCCACTTT. Translated, it gives CASSVRTGKDSPLHF.

The V call is TRBV6-2 or TRBV6-3, the J call TRBJ2-5, with D maybe TRBD2 (6 bases). Germline assignment: CDR1 MNHEY and CDR2 SVGEGT. CDR3 length equals 15 residues. The ends were cut back, 6 bases at V and 2 bases at J, with 16 bases in the middle. The CDR3 here is CASSSPGGIQETQYF. Here the CDR3 DNA reads TGTGCCAGCAGCAGCCCCGGCGGGATACAAGAGACCCAGTACTTC.

Ten or more counts support this clonotype. The V call is TRBV2, the J call TRBJ1-2; D is unresolved. The length of the CDR3 is 13 residues. The germline gives CDR1 SNHLY, CDR2 FYNNEI. Trimming removed 1 base from V and 4 bases from J, with 7 bases in between. CDR3 nucleotide sequence: TGTGCCAGCAGTGAAGGATTGACCTATGGCTACACCTTC. Translation: CASSEGLTYGYTF. Full variable domain (rest looked up from reference TRBV2 and TRBJ1-2): EPEVTQTPSHQVTQMGQEVILRCVPISNHLYFYWYRQILGQKVEFLVSFYNNEISEKSEIFDDQFSVERPDGSNFTLKIRSTKLEDSAMYFCASSEGLTYGYTFGSGTRLTVV.

This clonotype appeared a few times. The conserved phenylalanine or tryptophan normally closing the CDR3 is absent here, so this likely arose from a read error. The chain carries TRBV12-3 or TRBV12-4 and TRBJ1-1, with a weak D call TRBD1 (6 bases). Trimming shortened V by 5 bases and J by 4 bases, and 8 bases separated the two germline ends. The CDR3 is made up of 12 amino acids. Here the CDR3 reads CASSRGGTEAFL. CDR3 bases: TGTGCCAGCAGTCGAGGGGGCACTGAAGCTTTCCTT.

This clonotype occurred many times. The chain combines TRBV20-1 with TRBJ2-7; D gene ambiguous. This CDR3 comprises 16 residues. V gave up 5 bases and J gave up 0 bases, with 20 bases separating them. Germline CDR1 DFQATT, CDR2 SNEGSKA (reference sequence). The chain's CDR3 is CSAAPQWGIGSYEQYF. In nucleotides, the CDR3 is TGCAGTGCTGCCCCTCAGTGGGGAATCGGCTCCTACGAGCAGTACTTC.

There are a few counts of this clonotype. The chain joins TRBV7-2 to TRBJ2-2; no reliable D call. V lost 5 bases to trimming and J lost 2 bases, with 12 bases between them. Germline V CDR1 and CDR2: SGHTA, FQGNSA. There are 15 residues in the CDR3. The CDR3 loop reads CASSLHGPNTGELFF. In nucleotides, the CDR3 is TGTGCCAGCAGCCTACACGGGCCCAACACCGGGGAGCTGTTTTTT.

CDR3 in amino acids: CSASPRQGGVETQYF. CDR3 in DNA: TGCAGTGCTAGTCCCAGACAGGGAGGAGTCGAGACCCAGTACTTC. The V call is TRBV20-1, the J call TRBJ2-5, with TRBD1 as a possible D gene (7 bases). The CDR3 length is 15 residues. Looked up from germline, CDR1 is DFQATT and CDR2 is SNEGSKA (reference sequence). The ends were cut back, 3 bases at V and 5 bases at J, with 19 bases in the middle.

This clonotype was picked up many times. The rearrangement uses TRBV6-2 or TRBV6-3 and TRBJ2-2, with a tentative D call TRBD2 (5 bases). The V end lost 7 bases, the J end lost 5 bases, and 23 bases lay between the germline ends. There are 17 residues in the CDR3. Looked up from germline, CDR1 is MNHEY and CDR2 is SVGEGT. The CDR3 here is CASTITPPTPGTGELFF. In DNA form, the CDR3 reads TGTGCCAGCACCATAACCCCGCCTACTCCGGGGACCGGGGAGCTGTTTTTT.

This clonotype was seen repeatedly, ten times or more. The rearrangement uses TRBV20-1 and TRBJ2-5; tentatively, D is TRBD2 (6 bases). Looked up from germline, CDR1 is DFQATT and CDR2 is SNEGSKA (reference sequence). Deletions cut 6 bases from V and 1 base from J, with 21 bases between. The CDR3 covers 16 residues. The CDR3, as DNA: TGCAGTGCCCGACAGTGGAGCGGGCGCCCCCAAGAGACCCAGTACTTC. Residues: CSARQWSGRPQETQYF.

In this sample, this clonotype turned up many times. The chain uses TRBV9 and TRBJ2-7; weak D call: TRBD2 (6 bases). This CDR3 spans 16 amino acids. V lost 0 bases to trimming and J lost 0 bases, with 13 bases between them. Germline V gene data show CDR1 as SGDLS and CDR2 as YYNGEE. The CDR3 DNA follows: TGTGCCAGCAGCGTAGGGGTCGGGAGCCTCTCCTACGAGCAGTACTTC. The encoded protein is CASSVGVGSLSYEQYF.

Only a few counts were recorded for this clonotype. The chain carries TRBV27 and TRBJ1-2, with D perhaps matching TRBD1 (5 bases). Germline assignment: CDR1 MNHEY and CDR2 SMNVEV (reference sequence). Trimming took 5 bases from V and 7 from J, leaving 20 bases between them. The CDR3 runs 15 residues. CDR3: CASSLSGGARSGYTF. CDR3 bases: TGTGCCAGCAGTCTCAGCGGCGGGGCAAGGAGTGGCTACACCTTC.

This clonotype was seen at least ten times. The chain combines TRBV5-1 with TRBJ2-2, with a possible D match to TRBD2 (5 bases). CDR1 is SGHRS and CDR2 is YFSETQ in the germline V gene. The CDR3 extends over 12 amino acids. Trimming took off 4 bases at V and 7 bases at J, with 8 bases between the two ends. The CDR3 here is CASSVGDGELFF. Here the CDR3 DNA reads TGCGCCAGCAGCGTCGGGGACGGGGAGCTGTTTTTT.

This clonotype was seen at least ten times. This sequence joins TRBV29-1 and TRBJ1-1; D not certain. This CDR3 has 13 amino acids. CDR1 is SQVTM, CDR2 ANQGSEA, per germline. V dropped 3 bases and J dropped 5 bases, with 13 bases sitting between them. The CDR3 coding sequence is TGCAGCGTTGATCCCCGGAAAGGGACTGAAGCTTTCTTT. Translation gives CSVDPRKGTEAFF. Combining the CDR3 with reference TRBV29-1 and TRBJ1-1 gives the whole variable domain SAVISQKPSRDICQRGTSLTIQCQVDSQVTMMFWYRQQPGQSLTLIATANQGSEATYESGFVIDKFPISRPNLTFSTLTVSNMSPEDSSIYLCSVDPRKGTEAFFGQGTRLTVV.

In its sample, this clonotype was seen many times. This rearrangement joins TRBV4-1 to TRBJ2-7; weak D call: TRBD2 (6 bases). This CDR3 is built from 15 residues. V lost 3 bases to trimming and J lost 3 bases, with 15 bases between them. The germline V gene has CDR1 MGHRA and CDR2 YSYEKL. The CDR3 DNA sequence: TGCGCCAGCAGCCACCAAGGGACTGACTACTACGAGCAGTACTTC. Encoded protein: CASSHQGTDYYEQYF.

At least ten counts were recorded for this clonotype. The chain has TRBV6-2 or TRBV6-3 and TRBJ1-2, with 11 bases identical to TRBD1. This CDR3 has 15 amino acids. Germline CDR1 is MNHEY and CDR2 is SVGEGT. With V trimmed by 6 bases and J by 8 bases, 11 bases remained unmatched. The CDR3 nucleotides are TGTGCCAGCAGGCCTACCGGGACAGGGGGGACGGGCTACACCTTC. Encoded protein: CASRPTGTGGTGYTF.

This clonotype was counted at least ten times. V and J are TRBV29-1 and TRBJ1-2; no clear D. Trimming stripped 0 bases from V and 2 bases from J, with 7 bases between. This CDR3 comprises 13 residues. Germline-derived CDR1 and CDR2 are SQVTM and ANQGSEA. This chain's CDR3 is CSVEDFGNYGYTF. The DNA for the CDR3 is TGCAGCGTTGAAGATTTCGGAAACTATGGCTACACCTTC.

This clonotype was found many times. The V and J genes are TRBV19 and TRBJ1-1; TRBD1 agrees at 7 bases. The CDR3 runs to 13 residues. CDR1 and CDR2 from the germline V gene are LNHDA and SQIVND (reference sequence). Trimming took 3 bases from V and 3 from J; bases not matched to a gene: 1. Here the CDR3 reads CASSITGDTEAFF. In nucleotides, the CDR3 is TGTGCCAGTAGTATCACAGGGGACACTGAAGCTTTCTTT.